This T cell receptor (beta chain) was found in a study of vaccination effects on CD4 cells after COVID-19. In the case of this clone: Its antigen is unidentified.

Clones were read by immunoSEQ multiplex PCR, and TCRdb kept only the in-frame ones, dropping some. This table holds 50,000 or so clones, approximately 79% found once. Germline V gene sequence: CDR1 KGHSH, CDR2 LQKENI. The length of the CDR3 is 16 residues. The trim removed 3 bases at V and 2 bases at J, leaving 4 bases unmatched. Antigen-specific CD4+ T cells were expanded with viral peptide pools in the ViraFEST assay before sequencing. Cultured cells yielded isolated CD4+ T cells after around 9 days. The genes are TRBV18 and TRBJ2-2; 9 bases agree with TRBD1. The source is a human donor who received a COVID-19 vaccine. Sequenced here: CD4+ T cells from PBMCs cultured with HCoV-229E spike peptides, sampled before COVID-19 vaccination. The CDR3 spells CASSPQQGANTGELFF. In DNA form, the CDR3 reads TGTGCCAGCTCACCTCAACAGGGGGCAAACACCGGGGAGCTGTTTTTT.